The text below deals with one T cell receptor (beta chain). The antigen is unknown. This entry comes from a study of cytomegalovirus exposure and HLA in healthy donors. Researchers ran the PCR with 60 Vbeta and 13 Jbeta primers. Only in-frame clones appear in the TCRdb table, and some are missing; sequencing was by immunoSEQ multiplex PCR. The profile shows 200,000 to 250,000 clones, around 80% of them singletons. Study-level findings and limits: Listed as cytomegalovirus-associated were 150 to 200 TCR beta chains. A later analysis showed HLA-associated TCR beta chains outstripping equally common others in clonal expansion. Later analysis placed DRB1 highest and HLA-C lowest in TCR association rates, which differed by HLA locus. Later analysis suggested most CMV-associated TCR beta chains were HLA-restricted.

CDR3 length equals 16 residues. Trimming cost V 4 bases and J 1 base, with 16 bases left between them. CDR1 and CDR2 (germline): LNHDA, SQIVND (reference sequence). What was sequenced was PBMCs. V and J are TRBV19 and TRBJ1-1; unclear D gene. This sequence was found in a man younger than 30 in good health and CMV-seronegative. This CDR3 is CASSTGKDRTNTEAFF. As DNA, the CDR3 is TGTGCCAGTAGTACGGGAAAGGATAGGACGAACACTGAAGCTTTCTTT. Full variable domain (outside the CDR3, taken from reference TRBV19 and TRBJ1-1): DGGITQSPKYLFRKEGQNVTLSCEQNLNHDAMYWYRQDPGQGLRLIYYSQIVNDFQKGDIAEGYSVSREKKESFPLTVTSAQKNPTAFYLCASSTGKDRTNTEAFFGQGTRLTVV.